What follows are 5 T cell receptor beta chains derived from one specimen sequenced in a study of OX40 agonist ivuxolimab in advanced cancers. Sequencing was performed with immunoSEQ multiplex PCR; in TCRdb, only in-frame clones are kept and a portion is missing. The sample includes tens of thousands of clones, more than 75% of them seen just once. The sample consisted of CD4+ or CD8+ T cells sorted from blood, taken in a trial of the OX40 agonist ivuxolimab. These receptors all stem from an adult with an advanced solid tumor such as melanoma, head and neck, liver or kidney cancer.

The rearrangement joins TRBV11-2 to TRBJ1-3; D not certain. The length of the CDR3 is 13 residues. Per germline, CDR1 SGHAT and CDR2 FQNNGV. V lost 0 bases and J 5 bases, leaving 5 bases between the germline ends. The CDR3 DNA follows: TGTGCCAGCAGCTTAGATAGGAGAAACACCATATATTTT. Its translation is CASSLDRRNTIYF.

This sequence joins TRBV11-2 and TRBJ2-5; D gene unclear. The CDR3 sequence is 12 residues long. V was shortened by 3 bases and J by 2 bases, with 4 bases between the two germline ends. CDR1 is SGHAT, CDR2 FQNNGV, per germline. The CDR3 spells CASSFGQETQYF. The CDR3 bases are TGTGCCAGCAGCTTTGGACAAGAGACCCAGTACTTC.

The chain carries TRBV5-5 and TRBJ1-1, with no clear D. The CDR3 runs 15 residues. Germline-derived CDR1 and CDR2 are SGHKS and YYEKEE (reference sequence). Trimming left V 2 bases short and J 1 base short, with 12 bases between. The CDR3 loop reads CASSFRDPRNTEAFF. The CDR3 DNA sequence: TGTGCCAGCAGCTTCCGAGACCCTAGGAACACTGAAGCTTTCTTT.

The chain links TRBV19 to TRBJ2-4; tentative D call: TRBD1 (5 bases). Trimming cost V 1 base and J 7 bases, with 14 bases left between them. The CDR3 totals 15 residues. CDR1 is LNHDA, CDR2 SQIVND, per germline (reference sequence). The CDR3 sequence: CASSIGTGDWNIQYF. CDR3 nucleotide sequence: TGTGCCAGTAGTATAGGAACAGGTGATTGGAACATTCAGTACTTC.

CDR3 DNA: TGTGCCAGTAGTATGGTTGAGAATGAAAAACTGTTTTTT. Translation gives CASSMVENEKLFF. The genes are TRBV19 and TRBJ1-4; D gene unclear. V lost 3 bases, J lost 5 bases, and 7 bases lay in between. Germline V lookup: CDR1 LNHDA, CDR2 SQIVND (reference sequence). The CDR3 totals 13 residues.